This T cell receptor beta chain appears in the sequencing data of a study of blood T cell repertoires in COVID-19. Study summary: PBMCs, B-cell-depleted T cells, or T cells provided the cDNA or gDNA that made up the material.

Here immunoSEQ multiplex PCR was the method, and the copy in TCRdb shows in-frame clones only, minus some. The sample contains roughly 380,000 clones, around 91% of which appear only once. The germline V gene has CDR1 MDHEN and CDR2 SYDVKM. This CDR3 is built from 15 residues. J gave up 7 bases and V 11 bases, and 14 bases lay outside the gene matches. This TCR was sampled from a woman aged 35 to 49 with COVID-19, enrolled during active disease. Specimen: peripheral blood. J is TRBJ1-6 and V is TRBV28; 7 positions match TRBD1. CDR3 coding DNA: TGTGCCGGAGGGGGCAGACTGAGTGGGAATTCACCCCTCCACTTT. Translating gives CAGGGRLSGNSPLHF. The whole variable domain, filled in from reference TRBV28 and TRBJ1-6, reads DVKVTQSSRYLVKRTGEKVFLECVQDMDHENMFWYRQDPGLGLRLIYFSYDVKMKEKGDIPEGYSVSREKKERFSLILESASTNQTSMYLCAGGGRLSGNSPLHFGNGTRLTVT.